Listed here are 11 T cell receptor beta chains from one sample, sequenced in a study of cytomegalovirus exposure and HLA in healthy donors. Profiling relied on immunoSEQ multiplex PCR, and the TCRdb table lists in-frame clones only, not all of them. The data hold some 68,000 clones, with about 96% observed a single time. The sample comprised PBMCs. These TCRs come from a young man in good health and CMV-seronegative.

This chain joins TRBV7-6 and TRBJ1-3; weak D call: TRBD1 (5 bases). Germline loops: CDR1 SGHVS, CDR2 FNYEAQ. V was trimmed by 5 bases and J by 3 bases, leaving 14 bases between them. The CDR3 spans 15 residues. The CDR3 sequence: CASSQAWGDGNTIYF. For the CDR3, the DNA is TGTGCCAGCAGCCAAGCGTGGGGCGATGGAAACACCATATATTTT.

This clone has just one count. The chain is built from TRBV7-2 and TRBJ2-7; 11 nucleotides align to TRBD1. This CDR3 spans 14 amino acids. V lost 2 bases to trimming and J lost 5 bases; unmatched junction nucleotides: 2. Germline-derived CDR1 and CDR2 are SGHTA and FQGNSA. The CDR3 protein is CASSLRTGGDEQYF. The CDR3, as DNA: TGTGCCAGCAGCTTACGGACAGGGGGCGACGAGCAGTACTTC.

The V gene is TRBV6-5, the J gene TRBJ2-7; 9 bases map to TRBD1. Germline assignment: CDR1 MNHEY and CDR2 SVGAGI. The CDR3 length is 14 residues. The V and J ends lost 2 bases and 2 bases, in that order; junction bases with no gene match: 1. The CDR3 reads CASSYGQGPYEQYF. CDR3 nucleotide sequence: TGTGCCAGCAGTTACGGACAGGGGCCCTACGAGCAGTACTTC.

The J gene is TRBJ2-5, the V gene TRBV6-1, with D unresolved. V shed 5 bases and J shed 3 bases, with 10 bases lying between them. Germline V CDR1 and CDR2: MNHNS, SASEGT. The CDR3 length is 13 residues. The CDR3 sequence is CASSSVTEETQYF. CDR3 sequence (DNA): TGTGCCAGCAGTTCAGTAACCGAAGAGACCCAGTACTTC.

The chain combines TRBV19 with TRBJ2-1; the match to TRBD2 covers 13 bases. Looked up from germline, CDR1 is LNHDA and CDR2 is SQIVND (reference sequence). The CDR3 sequence is 18 residues long. The trim removed 0 bases at V and 7 bases at J, leaving 9 bases unmatched. The CDR3 is CASSIDWTGTSGINEQFF. CDR3 bases: TGTGCCAGTAGTATAGACTGGACCGGGACTAGCGGGATTAATGAGCAGTTCTTC.

V usage is TRBV4-1 and J usage is TRBJ1-5, with TRBD1 identical over 10 bases. The CDR3 contains 14 residues. V lost 4 bases, J lost 5 bases, and 2 bases stayed unmatched. Per germline, CDR1 MGHRA and CDR2 YSYEKL. The CDR3 nucleotides read TGCGCCAGCAGCCCGACAGGGGGCTATCAGCCCCAGCATTTT. Translating it yields CASSPTGGYQPQHF.

This clone was detected only once. V and J are TRBV28 and TRBJ1-6, with D maybe TRBD1 (5 bases). Trimming pared 6 bases from V and 7 bases from J, leaving 13 bases between. CDR3 length: 14 amino acids. Germline loops: CDR1 MDHEN, CDR2 SYDVKM. The CDR3 nucleotides are TGTGCCAGCAGCTCACCTAGACAGAATTCACCCCTCCACTTT. Translating gives CASSSPRQNSPLHF.

The CDR3, as DNA: TGTGCCAGCACCGAGGGCAGGGGAAGAAGCAATCAGCCCCAGCATTTT. This translates into CASTEGRGRSNQPQHF. The gene calls are TRBV2 and TRBJ1-5; D possibly corresponds to TRBD1 (6 bases). The CDR3 extends over 16 amino acids. V lost 7 bases to trimming and J lost 1 base, with 17 bases between them. Per the germline V gene, CDR1 is SNHLY and CDR2 is FYNNEI.

V is TRBV29-1 and J is TRBJ1-4; no reliable D call. This CDR3 comprises 13 residues. Germline V gene lookup returns CDR1 SQVTM and CDR2 ANQGSEA. The V end was cut by 3 bases, the J end by 0 bases, with 5 bases between. The CDR3 sequence is CSVEETTNEKLFF. In DNA, the CDR3 is TGCAGCGTTGAGGAGACAACTAATGAAAAACTGTTTTTT.

The rearrangement links TRBV5-1 to TRBJ2-7; the match to TRBD2 covers 9 bases. Germline V gene sequence: CDR1 SGHRS, CDR2 YFSETQ. The V segment lost 5 bases and the J segment 0 bases; nucleotides outside the gene matches: 3. This CDR3 has 14 residues. This CDR3 is CASRGSGSSYEQYF. CDR3 DNA sequence: TGCGCCAGCAGGGGTAGCGGGAGCTCCTACGAGCAGTACTTC.

In its sample, this clone was seen once. The chain is built from TRBV29-1 and TRBJ1-5; no reliable D call. The V end lost 5 bases, the J end lost 7 bases, and 15 bases lay between the germline ends. CDR1 is SQVTM and CDR2 is ANQGSEA in the germline V gene. The CDR3 runs to 13 residues. The CDR3 sequence is CSVQEGRSQPQHF. DNA of the CDR3: TGCAGCGTTCAGGAGGGAAGGAGCCAGCCCCAGCATTTT.